Listed below are T cell receptor beta chains from one sample, sequenced in a study of OX40 agonist ivuxolimab in advanced cancers. TCRdb's table, derived via immunoSEQ multiplex PCR, lists solely in-frame clones and lacks some. The data contain about 83,000 clones, around 90% of them singletons. The specimen comprised CD4+ or CD8+ T cells sorted from blood, sampled in a trial of the OX40 agonist ivuxolimab. All receptors derive from an adult with an advanced solid tumor such as melanoma, head and neck, liver or kidney cancer. The CDR3 runs from the conserved cysteine through the conserved F or W. D genes are given only for firm matches. Some rows have no size entry. The others give once, few or many, or a class for an expanded clone.

j_call clone_size d_call v_call cdr3_nt cdr3_aa
TRBJ2-3 - - TRBV6-5 TGTGCCACCCAAGACCTACCCCGAACAGATACGCAGTATTTT CATQDLPRTDTQYF
TRBJ2-1 - - TRBV30 TGTGCCTGGAGTCATATCGCGTCATCAGAGCAGTTCTTC CAWSHIASSEQFF
TRBJ2-1 - TRBD2 TRBV7-9 TGTGCCAGCAGCTCTCCGGCAACTAGCGGTTACAATGAGCAGTTCTTC CASSSPATSGYNEQFF
TRBJ2-3 - TRBD2 TRBV19 TGTGCCAGTGCCGGCGGGAGGCTCAGCACAGATACGCAGTATTTT CASAGGRLSTDTQYF
TRBJ2-2 - TRBD2 TRBV27 TGTGCCAGCAGTGGACTAGCGGGGGGGCAGGGCGGGGAGCTGTTTTTT CASSGLAGGQGGELFF
TRBJ1-1 - - TRBV7-9 TGTGCCAGCAGCGGGGGGTACACTGAAGCTTTCTTT CASSGGYTEAFF
TRBJ2-3 - - TRBV6-5 TGTGCCAGCAGTTATTACTACACAGATACGCAGTATTTT CASSYYYTDTQYF
TRBJ1-3 once TRBD1 TRBV9 TGTGCCAGCAGCGGGGCAGACAGGGGGGTTCCTGGAAACACCATATATTTT CASSGADRGVPGNTIYF
TRBJ2-1 - TRBD2 TRBV19 TGTGCCAGTAGCCTACTAGCGGGAGGGCCGAATGAGCAGTTCTTC CASSLLAGGPNEQFF
TRBJ1-5 - - TRBV28 TGTGCCAGCAGTTTAGAGGGGGGCTTCGTTAATCAGCCCCAGCATTTT CASSLEGGFVNQPQHF
TRBJ1-6 - - TRBV28 TGTGCCAGCAGCTTCGTCGAACGGTGGATGATAAATTCACCCCTCCACTTT CASSFVERWMINSPLHF
TRBJ1-2 - - TRBV5-1 TGCGCCAGCAGCTTGGAGGCCATGGCCCATGGCTACACCTTC CASSLEAMAHGYTF
TRBJ2-1 - TRBD2 TRBV27 TGTGCCAGCAACCTAGCGGGAGGTACCTACAATGAGCAGTTCTTC CASNLAGGTYNEQFF
TRBJ1-2 - TRBD1 TRBV11-2 TGTGCCAGCAGCTTAATCCAGGGGGCGCAGGATGGCTACACCTTC CASSLIQGAQDGYTF
TRBJ2-5 - - TRBV30 TGTGCCTGGAGTGTACTGAAGACCCAGTACTTC CAWSVLKTQYF
TRBJ2-3 - - TRBV30 TGTGCCTGGAGTGTAATGGGAGGAGGGGGCACAGATACGCAGTATTTT CAWSVMGGGGTDTQYF
TRBJ1-5 - TRBD1 TRBV6-6 TGTGCCAGCAGTTACTCGACAGGGTACAGCAATCAGCCCCAGCATTTT CASSYSTGYSNQPQHF
TRBJ1-5 - TRBD1 TRBV6-6 TGTGCCAGCAGCCAACAGGGGTATAGCAATCAGCCCCAGCATTTT CASSQQGYSNQPQHF
TRBJ1-2 - - TRBV5-5 TGTGCCAGCAGCTTTCGGTGGGAGTCCAACTATGGCTACACCTTC CASSFRWESNYGYTF
TRBJ1-2 - TRBD1 TRBV5-6 TGTGCCAGCAGCCGTAGGGACAGCTCTAACTATGGCTACACCTTC CASSRRDSSNYGYTF
TRBJ1-1 once - TRBV19 TGTGCCAGTAGTAGTCCCTATAAGGGGATCACTGAAGCTTTCTTT CASSSPYKGITEAFF
TRBJ2-1 - TRBD2 TRBV9 TGTGCCAGCAGTCCTAGCGGAGTGCCCTACAATGAGCAGTTCTTC CASSPSGVPYNEQFF
TRBJ1-1 - - TRBV15 TGTGCCACCAGCAACGCCGGGACTAGAGGGACTGAAGCTTTCTTT CATSNAGTRGTEAFF
TRBJ2-3 - TRBD2 TRBV2 TGTGCCAGCAGCCTACTTCAGTCTAGCGGGACTGTTGCGCAGTATTTT CASSLLQSSGTVAQYF
TRBJ2-1 - - TRBV28 TGTGCCAGCAGTTTCGTCGGGGATTACAATGAGCAGTTCTTC CASSFVGDYNEQFF
TRBJ2-1 - - TRBV30 TGTGCCTGGAGTCCCCCGGCCAATGAGCAGTTCTTC CAWSPPANEQFF
TRBJ2-7 - - TRBV5-6 TGTGCCAGTAGACGGGACTCCTACGAGCAGTACTTC CASRRDSYEQYF
TRBJ2-5 - TRBD2 TRBV6-1 TGTGCCAGCAGTGAATGGGGACTAGCGGGAGGAATGAAAGAGACCCAGTACTTC CASSEWGLAGGMKETQYF
TRBJ2-1 - TRBD1 TRBV6-6 TGTGCCAGCAGTTACTCACAGACAGGGTACAATGAGCAGTTCTTC CASSYSQTGYNEQFF
TRBJ2-1 once TRBD2 TRBV19 TGTGCCAGTAGTAGAGGCTTAGCGGGAAGTCCCCTCAATGAGCAGTTCTTC CASSRGLAGSPLNEQFF
TRBJ2-1 - TRBD1 TRBV7-2 TGTGCCAGCAGCCCACAGGGGTCCTACAATGAGCAGTTCTTC CASSPQGSYNEQFF
TRBJ1-1 - TRBD1 TRBV23-1 TGCGCCATCCGACAGGGGACAGTGAACACTGAAGCTTTCTTT CAIRQGTVNTEAFF
TRBJ1-5 - - TRBV6-1 TGTGCCAGCAGTGTTACAGGGTATAGCAATCAGCCCCAGCATTTT CASSVTGYSNQPQHF
TRBJ2-1 - - TRBV11-2 TGTGCCAGCAGCGTCGGTGAGCAGTTCTTC CASSVGEQFF
TRBJ1-3 - - TRBV9 TGTGCCAGCAGCGTGGGCAGGGAGTGGTTTGAAGGAAACACCATATATTTT CASSVGREWFEGNTIYF